The TCR beta chain under discussion was sequenced for a study of shared clonotypes between healthy human individuals. On the study more broadly: Per donor, CD8 memory used one plate, CD8 naive used two, CD4 memory used three and CD4 naive used three. General study results and limits: For sorted subsets, rarefaction showed incomplete sequencing despite large depth. With several donors compared, 4% to 5% of naive CD4 clonotypes were shared.

Investigators spread the genomic DNA of each subset evenly over several immunoSEQ plates. Profiled with immunoSEQ multiplex PCR; TCRdb holds only in-frame clones, not every one. The sample yields about 2,200,000 clones, more than 85% seen once. The CDR3 has 15 amino acids. Germline CDR1 is SGHRS and CDR2 is YFSETQ. The V gene lost 3 bases and the J gene lost 11 bases, with 23 bases spanning the gap. Terminally differentiated effector memory CD45RA+ cells were left out of the naive CD8 fraction, which was CD45RO-negative and positively selected for CCR7. This clone appeared a single time. Its specificity is not known.

The material sequenced was naive CD8+ T cells from PBMCs. The receptor was isolated from a man aged 18 to 30 in good health. Some clones in this sample may be carry-over from other donors' samples. This sequence joins TRBV5-1 and TRBJ2-5, with D maybe TRBD1 (7 bases). CDR3 residues: CASSYGGGLQGEQYF. The CDR3 region has the DNA TGCGCCAGCAGCTACGGGGGCGGACTCCAGGGGGAGCAGTACTTC.